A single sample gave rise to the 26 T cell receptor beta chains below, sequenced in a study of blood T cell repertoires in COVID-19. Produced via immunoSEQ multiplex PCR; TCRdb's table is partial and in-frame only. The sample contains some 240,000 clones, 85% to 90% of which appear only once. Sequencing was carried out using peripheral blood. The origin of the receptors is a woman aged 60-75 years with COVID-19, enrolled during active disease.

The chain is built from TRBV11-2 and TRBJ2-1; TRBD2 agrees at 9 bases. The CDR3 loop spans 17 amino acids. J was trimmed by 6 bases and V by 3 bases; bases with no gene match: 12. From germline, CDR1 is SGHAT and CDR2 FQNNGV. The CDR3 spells CASSFRSGASGVNEQFF. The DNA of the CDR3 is TGTGCCAGCAGCTTCCGATCCGGGGCTAGCGGGGTCAATGAGCAGTTCTTC.

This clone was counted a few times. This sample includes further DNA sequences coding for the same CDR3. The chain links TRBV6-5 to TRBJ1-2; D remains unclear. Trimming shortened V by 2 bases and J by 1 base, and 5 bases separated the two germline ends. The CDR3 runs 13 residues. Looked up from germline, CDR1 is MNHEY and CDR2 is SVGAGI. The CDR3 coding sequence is TGTGCCAGCAGTTACCCGGGTAACTATGGCTACACCTTC. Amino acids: CASSYPGNYGYTF.

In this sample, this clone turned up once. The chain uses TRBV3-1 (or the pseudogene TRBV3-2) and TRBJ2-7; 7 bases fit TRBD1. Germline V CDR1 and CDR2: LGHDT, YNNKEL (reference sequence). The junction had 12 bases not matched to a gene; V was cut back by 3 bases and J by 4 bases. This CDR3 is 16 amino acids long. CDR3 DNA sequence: TGTGCCAGCAGCCATCGCTCACAGGGGATGGAGTACGAGCAGTACTTC. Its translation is CASSHRSQGMEYEQYF.

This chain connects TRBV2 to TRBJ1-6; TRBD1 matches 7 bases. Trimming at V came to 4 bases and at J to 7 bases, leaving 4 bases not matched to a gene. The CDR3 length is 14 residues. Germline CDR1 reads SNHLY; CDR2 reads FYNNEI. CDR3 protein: CASSGQGGNSPLHF. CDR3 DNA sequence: TGTGCCAGCAGTGGGCAGGGGGGAAATTCACCCCTCCACTTT.

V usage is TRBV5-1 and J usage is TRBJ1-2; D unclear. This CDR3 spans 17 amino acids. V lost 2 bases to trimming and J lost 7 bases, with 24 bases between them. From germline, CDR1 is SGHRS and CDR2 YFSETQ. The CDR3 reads CASSLTPGREKVVGYTF. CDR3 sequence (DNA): TGCGCCAGCAGCTTAACCCCGGGGAGGGAGAAAGTCGTTGGCTACACCTTC. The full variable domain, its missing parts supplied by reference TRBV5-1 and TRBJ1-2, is KAGVTQTPRYLIKTRGQQVTLSCSPISGHRSVSWYQQTPGQGLQFLFEYFSETQRNKGNFPGRFSGRQFSNSRSEMNVSTLELGDSALYLCASSLTPGREKVVGYTFGSGTRLTVV.

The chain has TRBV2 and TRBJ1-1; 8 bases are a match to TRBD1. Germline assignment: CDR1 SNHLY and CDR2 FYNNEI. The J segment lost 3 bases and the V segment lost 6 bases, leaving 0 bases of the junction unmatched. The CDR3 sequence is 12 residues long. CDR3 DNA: TGTGCCAGCAGGGGACAGGACACTGAAGCTTTCTTT. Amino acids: CASRGQDTEAFF.

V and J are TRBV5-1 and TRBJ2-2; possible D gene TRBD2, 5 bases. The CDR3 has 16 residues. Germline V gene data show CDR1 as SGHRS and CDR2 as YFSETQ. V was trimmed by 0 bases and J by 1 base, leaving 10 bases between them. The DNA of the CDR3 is TGCGCCAGCAGCTTGGATGGCGGGCTGAACACCGGGGAGCTGTTTTTT. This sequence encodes CASSLDGGLNTGELFF.

CDR3 sequence reads: CASPPPGQGINGYTF. DNA for the CDR3: TGTGCCAGTCCGCCCCCGGGACAGGGGATAAATGGCTACACCTTC. The chain recombines TRBV28 with TRBJ1-2, with TRBD1 matching 10 bases. V lost 9 bases and J lost 6; bases outside the gene matches: 13. Germline CDR1 is MDHEN and CDR2 is SYDVKM. CDR3 length: 15 amino acids.

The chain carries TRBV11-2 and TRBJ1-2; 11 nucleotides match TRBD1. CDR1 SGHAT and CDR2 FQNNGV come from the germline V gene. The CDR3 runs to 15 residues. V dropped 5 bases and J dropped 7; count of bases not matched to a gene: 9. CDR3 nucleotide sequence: TGTGCCAGCAGCCCGGGACAGGGGGGCGGCGGTGGCTACACCTTC. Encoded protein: CASSPGQGGGGGYTF.

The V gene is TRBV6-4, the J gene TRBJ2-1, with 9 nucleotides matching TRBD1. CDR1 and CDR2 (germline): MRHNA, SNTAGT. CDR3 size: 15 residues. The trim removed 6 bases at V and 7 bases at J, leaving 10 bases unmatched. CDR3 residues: CASRGEQGARNEQFF. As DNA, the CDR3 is TGTGCCAGCAGAGGGGAACAGGGGGCGCGAAATGAGCAGTTCTTC.

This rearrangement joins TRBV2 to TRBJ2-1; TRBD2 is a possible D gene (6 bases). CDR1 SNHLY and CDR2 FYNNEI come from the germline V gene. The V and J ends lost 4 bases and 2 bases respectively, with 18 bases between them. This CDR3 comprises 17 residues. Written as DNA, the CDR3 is TGTGCCAGCAGTGGTCCCCCGGGGACTGGAGCCTACAATGAGCAGTTCTTC. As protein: CASSGPPGTGAYNEQFF.

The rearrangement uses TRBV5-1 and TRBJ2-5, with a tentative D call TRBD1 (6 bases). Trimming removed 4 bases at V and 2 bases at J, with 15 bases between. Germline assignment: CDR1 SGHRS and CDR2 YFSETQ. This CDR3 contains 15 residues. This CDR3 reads CASSRSADSQETQYF. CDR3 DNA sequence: TGCGCCAGCAGCCGGTCGGCGGACAGTCAAGAGACCCAGTACTTC.

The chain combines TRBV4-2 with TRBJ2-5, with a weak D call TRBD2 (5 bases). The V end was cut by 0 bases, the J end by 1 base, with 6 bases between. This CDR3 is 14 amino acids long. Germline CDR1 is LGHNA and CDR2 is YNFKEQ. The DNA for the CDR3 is TGTGCCAGCAGCCAAGAGAGGGTCCAAGAGACCCAGTACTTC. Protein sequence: CASSQERVQETQYF.

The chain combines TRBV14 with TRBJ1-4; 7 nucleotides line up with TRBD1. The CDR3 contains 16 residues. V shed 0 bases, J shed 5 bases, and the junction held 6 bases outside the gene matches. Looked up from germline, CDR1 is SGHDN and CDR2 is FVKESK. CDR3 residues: CASSQDGDRVNEKLFF. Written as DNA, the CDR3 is TGTGCCAGCAGCCAAGACGGAGACAGGGTGAATGAAAAACTGTTTTTT.

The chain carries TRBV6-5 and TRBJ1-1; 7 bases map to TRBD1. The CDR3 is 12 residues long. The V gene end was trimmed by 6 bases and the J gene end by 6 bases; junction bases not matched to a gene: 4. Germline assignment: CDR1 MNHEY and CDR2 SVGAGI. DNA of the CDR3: TGTGCCAGCAGGACAGGGTTAGCTGAAGCTTTCTTT. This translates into CASRTGLAEAFF.

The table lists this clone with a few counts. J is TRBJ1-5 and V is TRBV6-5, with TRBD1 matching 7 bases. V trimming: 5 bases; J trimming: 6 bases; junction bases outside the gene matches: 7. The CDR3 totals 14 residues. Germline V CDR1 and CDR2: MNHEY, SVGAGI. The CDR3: CASSLDRDAQPQHF. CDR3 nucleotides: TGTGCCAGCAGTCTTGACAGGGACGCTCAGCCCCAGCATTTT.

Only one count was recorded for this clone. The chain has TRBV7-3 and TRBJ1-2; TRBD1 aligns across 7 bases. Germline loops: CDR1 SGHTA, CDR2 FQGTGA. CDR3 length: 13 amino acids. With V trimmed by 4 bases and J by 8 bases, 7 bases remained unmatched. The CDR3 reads CASSSGGIEGYTF. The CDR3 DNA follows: TGTGCCAGCAGCTCAGGGGGAATAGAGGGCTACACCTTC.

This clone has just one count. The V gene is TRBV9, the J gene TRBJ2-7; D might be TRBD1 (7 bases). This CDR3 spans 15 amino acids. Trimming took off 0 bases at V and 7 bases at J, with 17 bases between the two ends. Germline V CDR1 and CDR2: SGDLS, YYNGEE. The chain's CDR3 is CASSVDGGGRGEQYF. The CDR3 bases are TGTGCCAGCAGCGTAGACGGGGGTGGCAGGGGGGAGCAGTACTTC.

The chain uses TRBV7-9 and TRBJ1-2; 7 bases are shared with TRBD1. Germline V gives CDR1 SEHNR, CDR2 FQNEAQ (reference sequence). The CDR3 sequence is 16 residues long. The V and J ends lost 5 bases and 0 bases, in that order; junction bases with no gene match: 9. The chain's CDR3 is CASSIRPGGTNYGYTF. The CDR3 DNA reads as TGTGCCAGCAGCATCAGGCCAGGGGGTACTAACTATGGCTACACCTTC. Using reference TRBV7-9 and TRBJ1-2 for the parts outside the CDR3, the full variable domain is DTGVSQNPRHKITKRGQNVTFRCDPISEHNRLYWYRQTLGQGPEFLTYFQNEAQLEKSRLLSDRFSAERPKGSFSTLEIQRTEQGDSAMYLCASSIRPGGTNYGYTFGSGTRLTVV.

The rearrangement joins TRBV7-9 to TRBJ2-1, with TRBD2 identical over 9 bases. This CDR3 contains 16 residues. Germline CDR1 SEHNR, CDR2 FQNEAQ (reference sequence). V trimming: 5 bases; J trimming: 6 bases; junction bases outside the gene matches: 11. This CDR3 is CASSHVIAGVINEQFF. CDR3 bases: TGTGCCAGCAGCCATGTTATAGCGGGGGTAATCAATGAGCAGTTCTTC.

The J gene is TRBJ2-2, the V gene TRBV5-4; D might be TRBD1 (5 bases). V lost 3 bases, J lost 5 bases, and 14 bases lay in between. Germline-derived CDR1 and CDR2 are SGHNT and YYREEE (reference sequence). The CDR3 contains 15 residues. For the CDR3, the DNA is TGTGCCAGCAGCTGGGGCGGTCCTAGTACCGGGGAGCTGTTTTTT. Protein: CASSWGGPSTGELFF.

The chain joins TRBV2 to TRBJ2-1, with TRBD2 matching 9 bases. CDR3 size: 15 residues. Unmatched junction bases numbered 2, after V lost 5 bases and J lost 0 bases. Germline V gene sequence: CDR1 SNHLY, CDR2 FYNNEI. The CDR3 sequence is CASSLAGFSYNEQFF. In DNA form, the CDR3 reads TGTGCCAGCAGTCTAGCGGGGTTCTCCTACAATGAGCAGTTCTTC.

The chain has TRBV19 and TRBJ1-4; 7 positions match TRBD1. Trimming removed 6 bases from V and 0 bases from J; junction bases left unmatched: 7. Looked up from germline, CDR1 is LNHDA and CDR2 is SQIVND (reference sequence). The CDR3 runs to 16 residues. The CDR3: CASRGTASSTNEKLFF. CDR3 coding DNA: TGTGCCAGTAGGGGGACAGCTAGTTCAACTAATGAAAAACTGTTTTTT.

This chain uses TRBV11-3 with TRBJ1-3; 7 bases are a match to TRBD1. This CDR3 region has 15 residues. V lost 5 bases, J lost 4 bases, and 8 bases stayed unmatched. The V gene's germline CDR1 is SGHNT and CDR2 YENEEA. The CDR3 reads CASSQTGSFGNTIYF. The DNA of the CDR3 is TGTGCCAGCAGCCAGACAGGGTCTTTCGGAAACACCATATATTTT.

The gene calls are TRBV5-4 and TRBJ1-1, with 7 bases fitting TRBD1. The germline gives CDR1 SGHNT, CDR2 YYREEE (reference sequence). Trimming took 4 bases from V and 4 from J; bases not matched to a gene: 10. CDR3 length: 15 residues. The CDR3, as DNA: TGTGCCAGCAGCCCCCGACAGGGAGAGGGCACTGAAGCTTTCTTT. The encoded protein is CASSPRQGEGTEAFF.

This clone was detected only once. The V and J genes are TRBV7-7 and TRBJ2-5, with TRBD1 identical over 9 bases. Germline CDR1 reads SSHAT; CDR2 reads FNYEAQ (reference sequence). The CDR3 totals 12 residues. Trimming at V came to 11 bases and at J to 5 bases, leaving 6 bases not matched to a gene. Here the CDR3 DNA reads TGTGCCTCTGCACAGGGGGCCGAGACCCAGTACTTC. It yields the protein CASAQGAETQYF. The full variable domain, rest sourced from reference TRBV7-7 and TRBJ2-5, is GAGVSQSPRYKVTKRGQDVTLRCDPISSHATLYWYQQALGQGPEFLTYFNYEAQPDKSGLPSDRFSAERPEGSISTLTIQRTEQRDSAMYRCASAQGAETQYFGPGTRLLVL.